This record covers a single T cell receptor beta chain. The V gene end was trimmed by 0 bases and the J gene end by 3 bases; junction bases not matched to a gene: 4. The CDR3 consists of 15 residues. Germline V lookup: CDR1 SGHRS, CDR2 YFSETQ. TCRdb independently ran MiXCR on the RT-PCR reads; one entry per CDR3 protein. Here the sample spans more than 550,000 distinct CDR3 sequences, approximately 14% being singletons. V gene TRBV5-1 combines with J gene TRBJ1-1, with TRBD1 identical over 8 bases. The clonotype was recovered from a female donor in good health, serving as a healthy control. Sequenced material: memory CD4+ T cells from blood. The CDR3 DNA sequence: TGCGCCAGCAGCTTGGCCGGACAGGGCTACACTGAAGCTTTCTTT. This codes for CASSLAGQGYTEAFF.